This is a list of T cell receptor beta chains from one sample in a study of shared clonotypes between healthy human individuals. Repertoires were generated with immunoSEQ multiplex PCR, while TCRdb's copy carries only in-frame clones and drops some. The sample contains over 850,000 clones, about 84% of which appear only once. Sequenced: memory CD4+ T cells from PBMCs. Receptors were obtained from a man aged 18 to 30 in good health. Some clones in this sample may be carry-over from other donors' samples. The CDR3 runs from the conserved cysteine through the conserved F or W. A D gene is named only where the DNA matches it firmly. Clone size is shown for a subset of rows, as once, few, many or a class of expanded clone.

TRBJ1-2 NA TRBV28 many TGTGCCAGTGTCTCCCGACTCTCCGATGGCTACACCTTC CASVSRLSDGYTF
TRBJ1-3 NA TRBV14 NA TGTGCCAGCAGCTCACTGATCTCTGGAAACACCATATATTTT CASSSLISGNTIYF
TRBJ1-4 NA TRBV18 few TGTGCCAGCTCACCATCGGGAGGGAGTGAAAAACTGTTTTTT CASSPSGGSEKLFF
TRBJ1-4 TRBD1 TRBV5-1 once TGCGCCAGCAGCTTCAGGGGGCATATTGAAAAACTGTTTTTT CASSFRGHIEKLFF
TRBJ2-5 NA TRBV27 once TGTGCCAGCAGTTTCGGACGGCAAGAGACCCAGTACTTC CASSFGRQETQYF
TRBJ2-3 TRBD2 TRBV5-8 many TGTGCCAGCAGCTTGTTCCCTAGCGGCCGCACAGATACGCAGTATTTT CASSLFPSGRTDTQYF
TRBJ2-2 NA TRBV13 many TGTGCCAGCAGCGTATACTCGGGGACCGGGGAGCTGTTTTTT CASSVYSGTGELFF
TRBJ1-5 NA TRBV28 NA TGTGCCAGCAGTTCCCACATGGTTGGAGCGAGTCAGCCCCAGCATTTT CASSSHMVGASQPQHF
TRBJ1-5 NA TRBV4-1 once TGCGCCAGCAGCCAAGTACTAGGCCAGCCCCAGCATTTT CASSQVLGQPQHF
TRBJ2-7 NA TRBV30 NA TGTGCCTGGAGTGTGAGGACAACCTACGAGCAGTACTTC CAWSVRTTYEQYF
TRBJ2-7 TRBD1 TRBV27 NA TGTGCCAGCAGCCGCATCCGACAGGGGAGCTACGAGCAGTACTTC CASSRIRQGSYEQYF
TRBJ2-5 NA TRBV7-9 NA TGTGCCAGCAGCCCAAGCACCCTAGGGAAGACCCAGTACTTC CASSPSTLGKTQYF
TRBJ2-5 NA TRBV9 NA TGTGCCAGCAGCGTTAGTAACCAAGAGACCCAGTACTTC CASSVSNQETQYF
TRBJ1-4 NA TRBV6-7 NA TGTGCCAGCAGTTACTCCGAAAGGGGAGCCAGCCTGATTACAACTAATGAAAAACTGTTTTTT CASSYSERGASLITTNEKLFF
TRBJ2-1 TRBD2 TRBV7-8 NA TGTGCCAGCAGCTTAGTTGGGACTAGCACTTTCCGGCAGTTCTTC CASSLVGTSTFRQFF
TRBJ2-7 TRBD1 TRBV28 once TGTGCCAGCAGTTTACTGGGACAGGCACATCAGTACTTC CASSLLGQAHQYF
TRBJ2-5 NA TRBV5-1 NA TGCGCCAGCAGCTTCGACAGACTCCAAGAGACCCAGTACTTC CASSFDRLQETQYF
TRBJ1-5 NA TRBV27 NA TGTGCCAGCTGGGGGCAGCATCAGCCCCAGCATTTT CASWGQHQPQHF
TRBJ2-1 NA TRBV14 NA TGTGCCAGCAGCCAAAATCTCATGGGGCTTGGGCAGTTCTTC CASSQNLMGLGQFF
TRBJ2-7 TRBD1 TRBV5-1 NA TGCGCCAGCAGCTTGGAGGGACAGGGTTTCTACGAGCAGTACTTC CASSLEGQGFYEQYF
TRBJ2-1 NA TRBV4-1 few TGCGCCAGCAGCCAAACTCACCGGGGATTGGTCTACAATGAGCAGTTCTTC CASSQTHRGLVYNEQFF
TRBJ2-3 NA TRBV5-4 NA TGTGCCAGCAGCTTGGACGGCGGCACAGATACGCAGTATTTT CASSLDGGTDTQYF
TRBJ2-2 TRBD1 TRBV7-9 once TGTGCCAGCAGCTTCGGACAGGGGAACACCGGGGAGCTGTTTTTT CASSFGQGNTGELFF
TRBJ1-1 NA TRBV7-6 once TGTGCCAGCAGCCGACAGACGGTGAACACTGAAGCTTTCTTT CASSRQTVNTEAFF
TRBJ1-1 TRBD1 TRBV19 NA TGTGCCAGTAGATCCCCTAGACAGGGTGGGAACACTGAAGCTTTCTTT CASRSPRQGGNTEAFF
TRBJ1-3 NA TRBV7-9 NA TGTGCCAGCAGCCGGCCCACCACTGGAAACACCATATATTTT CASSRPTTGNTIYF
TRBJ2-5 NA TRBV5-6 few TGTGCCAGCAGCCTCGCGTACCAAGAGACCCAGTACTTC CASSLAYQETQYF